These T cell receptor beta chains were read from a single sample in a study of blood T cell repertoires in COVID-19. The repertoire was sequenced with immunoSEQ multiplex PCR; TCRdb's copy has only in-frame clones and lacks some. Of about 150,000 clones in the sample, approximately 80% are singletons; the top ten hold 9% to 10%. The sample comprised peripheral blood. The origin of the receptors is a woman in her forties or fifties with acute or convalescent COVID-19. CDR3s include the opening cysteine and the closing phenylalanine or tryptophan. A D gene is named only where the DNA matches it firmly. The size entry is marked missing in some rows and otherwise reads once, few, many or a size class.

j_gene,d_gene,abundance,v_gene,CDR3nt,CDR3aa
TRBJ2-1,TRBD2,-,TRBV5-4,TGTGCCAGCATGGGAACAGGTACTAGCGGTCCGTACAATGAGCAGTTCTTC,CASMGTGTSGPYNEQFF
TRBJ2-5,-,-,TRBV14,TGTGCCAGCAGCCAGCAGGGTGGCCAAGAGACCCAGTACTTC,CASSQQGGQETQYF
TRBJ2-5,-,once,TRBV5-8,TGTGCCAGCAGCTCCCCCCACGGTCAAGAGACCCAGTACTTC,CASSSPHGQETQYF
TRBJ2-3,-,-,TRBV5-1,TGCGCCAGCAGCCCCGGGACTGATACAGATACGCAGTATTTT,CASSPGTDTDTQYF
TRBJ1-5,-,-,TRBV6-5,TGTGCCAGCAGTCTCTTGAATCAGCCCCAGCATTTT,CASSLLNQPQHF
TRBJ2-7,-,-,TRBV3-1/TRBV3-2,TGTGCCAGCAGCCAACGACCCCCGAGGACAGCTTCCTACGAGCAGTACTTC,CASSQRPPRTASYEQYF
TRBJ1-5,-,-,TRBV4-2,TGTGCCAGCAGCCAAGCAACGGACAGAAATCAGCCCCAGCATTTT,CASSQATDRNQPQHF
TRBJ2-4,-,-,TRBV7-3,TGTGCCAGCAGCTTAACGGCCGCATCCAAAAACATTCAGTACTTC,CASSLTAASKNIQYF
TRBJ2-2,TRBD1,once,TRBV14,TGTGCCAGCATAACAGGGGGCACCGGGGAGCTGTTTTTT,CASITGGTGELFF
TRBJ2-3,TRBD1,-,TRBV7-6,TGTGCCAGCAGCTTCGGACAGGGGGGGTCAGATACGCAGTATTTT,CASSFGQGGSDTQYF
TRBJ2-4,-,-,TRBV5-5,TGTGCCAGCAGCCCCGAACTAGCCAAAAACATTCAGTACTTC,CASSPELAKNIQYF
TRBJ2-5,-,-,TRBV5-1,TGCGCCAGCAGCTTGGTTGGAGGGGACGTGGAAGAGACCCAGTACTTC,CASSLVGGDVEETQYF
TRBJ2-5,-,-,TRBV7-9,TGTGCCAGCAGCGCCGGCGACAGGTACCAAGAGACCCAGTACTTC,CASSAGDRYQETQYF
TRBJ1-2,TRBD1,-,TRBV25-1,TGTGCCAGCAGTAGGGACAGCGGCTATGGCTACACCTTC,CASSRDSGYGYTF
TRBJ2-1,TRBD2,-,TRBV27,TGTGCCAGCAGGAATCTAGCGGGAGGCGAGAACAATGAGCAGTTCTTC,CASRNLAGGENNEQFF
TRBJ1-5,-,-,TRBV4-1,TGCGCCAGCAGCCAAGACGCTACAGCCTTATATAGCAATCAGCCCCAGCATTTT,CASSQDATALYSNQPQHF
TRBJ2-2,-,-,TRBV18,TGTGCCAGCTCACTTGGAGTAGGTACCGGGGAGCTGTTTTTT,CASSLGVGTGELFF
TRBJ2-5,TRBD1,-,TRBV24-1,TGTGCCACCAGTGATTCCCGGACAGGGGGCCAAGAGACCCAGTACTTC,CATSDSRTGGQETQYF
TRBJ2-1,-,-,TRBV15,TGTGCCACCAGCAGAGATCAGGGCAGGTACAATGAGCAGTTCTTC,CATSRDQGRYNEQFF
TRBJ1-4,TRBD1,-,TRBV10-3,TGTGCCATCAGTGAGGGCAGGGGGCGAGAAAAACTGTTTTTT,CAISEGRGREKLFF
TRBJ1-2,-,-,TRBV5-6,TGTGCCAGCAGCTTCACAGCTCCATGGGGCTACACCTTC,CASSFTAPWGYTF
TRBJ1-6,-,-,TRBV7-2,TGTGCCAGCAGCTCCTCAGGGGCCTCACCCCTCCACTTT,CASSSSGASPLHF
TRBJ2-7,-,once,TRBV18,TGTGCCAGCTCACCGACAGAACGGGACACCGAGCAGTACTTC,CASSPTERDTEQYF
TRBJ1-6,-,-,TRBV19,TGTGCCAGTAGTCCAGGCTTCATCTATAATTCACCCCTCCACTTT,CASSPGFIYNSPLHF
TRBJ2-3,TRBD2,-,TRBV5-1,TGCGCCAGCAGCGCTGGGACTAGCGGGGGGGCCGTGGATACGCAGTATTTT,CASSAGTSGGAVDTQYF
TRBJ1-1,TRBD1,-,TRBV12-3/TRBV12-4,TGTGCCAGCTCTACCTCTGGACAGGATGAAGCTTTCTTT,CASSTSGQDEAFF
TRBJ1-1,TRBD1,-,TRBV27,TGTGCCAGCAAAGTGCTAAGCACAGGGGGCTATAACACTGAAGCTTTCTTT,CASKVLSTGGYNTEAFF
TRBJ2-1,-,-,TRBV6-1,TGTGCCAGCAGTGAAACGACTGTACTCTCCTACAATGAGCAGTTCTTC,CASSETTVLSYNEQFF